This T cell receptor beta chain was observed in a study of shared clonotypes between healthy human individuals (dated by TCRdb to about 2020). About the full investigation: A few men and a couple of women, aged 18 to 49 years, made up the cohort. The study deeply sequenced blood TCR repertoires of about 5 healthy adults to estimate repertoire size and the extent of clonotype sharing between individuals. Leukapheresis yielded between about 0.9 and 8.9 billion PBMCs per donor. To increase sequencing depth and limit assay-specific biases, TCR repertoire library preparation and sequencing were carried out by different laboratories using diverse techniques. Per donor, three plates each were used for CD4 naive and CD4 memory, two for CD8 naive, and one for CD8 memory. Findings and caveats that apply to the study as a whole: Naive subsets generally had larger estimated clonotype richness than memory subsets. Rarefaction of sorted-subset datasets indicated incomplete sequencing despite the large sequencing depth. Across four donors, approximately 5% of naive CD4, approximately 3.6% of naive CD8, roughly 2.3% of memory CD4, and 0.4% to 0.45% of memory CD8 clonotypes were shared. Clonotypes shared by all four sorted-subset donors showed higher generation probabilities than non-shared clonotypes. The small number of donors limited the genetic and exposure-history diversity represented. Sampling was limited to blood, and TCR repertoires in tissue likely differ from TCR repertoires in blood. Pairwise subsampling indicated that sequencing depth was expected to affect the degree of clonotype sharing among donors.

The cysteine opens and the phenylalanine closes a CDR3 of 15 amino acids. Only CDR3 DNA is held: 45 bases, read in frame from base 1. CDR1 and CDR2, looked up from the germline V gene, are MGHRA and YSYEKL. The junction shows trimming of 1 base on V and 3 bases on J, and the gene matches do not reach 2 bases of it. For the CD8 naive samples, CD45RO-negative cells were positively selected for CCR7, yielding a CD45RA+CCR7+ population from which TemRA cells were excluded. The donors were healthy, HIV-negative adults who had no recently reported acute infections or vaccinations. Every donor was a Caucasian adult living in Nashville, Tennessee, USA. Blood was obtained by leukapheresis, after which PBMCs were separated by Ficoll-Histopaque density gradient centrifugation and cryopreserved in liquid nitrogen vapor phase. Analytical flow cytometry was used to check the purity and quantity of every magnetically sorted T cell population. From each sorted fraction, genomic DNA was isolated and quantified by UV absorbance on a Nanodrop 2000c.

TCR CDR3 regions were amplified from genomic DNA by multiplex PCR using the deep immunoSEQ assay. Extracted genomic DNA from each cell subset was spread evenly across all wells of several immunoSEQ 96-well plates, with each plate serving as a replicate. For sorted subsets, each replicate PCR was loaded with 200 ng genomic DNA, equivalent to roughly 30,000 T cell genomes. Purified libraries were measured with a Qubit 3.0 fluorometer, size-checked on a Bioanalyzer 2100, and measured again with the KAPA Library Quantification kit. Every immunoSEQ 96-well plate was sequenced on a dedicated single-read 150-cycle Illumina NextSeq 550 flow cell. As for the authors' bioinformatics: Because only junctional sequences without quality scores were contained in the immunoSEQ output, filtering matching that applied to full-length reads could not be performed. To assign V/J genes and CDR3, sequences were annotated against IMGT germline references using PyIR, a Python wrapper for IgBLAST v1.9. Reads were removed for weak V/J assignments (E-value above 1e-6), missing CDR3, stop codons, out-of-frame junctions, or ambiguous translated residues. V3J clonotypes were defined by identical inferred V gene, J gene, and CDR3 amino acid sequence. Percentage overlap between repertoires was computed as shared unique clonotypes divided by the size of the smaller repertoire. RTK rarefaction, the Chao1 estimator, and Recon v2.1 estimates of unobserved clonotypes were used to assess repertoire richness. Generation probabilities for all TCRbeta clonotypes obtained by the gDNA method from a handful of donors were computed using OLGA. In TCRdb, the immuneACCESS table is reduced to in-frame sequences with V and J assigned. These tables do not hold every clone; where another copy was compared, an unresolved V gene accounts for under half, and the others remain unexplained. V, J and clone size are taken as reported in that table, and D and trimming were inferred from the DNA itself. The sample includes over 2,000,000 clones, with about 93% observed a single time. The top ten constitute around 1.7% of the sample.

Of note for this clone: It has no known antigen specificity. No base quality information exists; no much larger clone differs at one position. Other DNA sequences in this sample translate to the same CDR3.

The TCR originated in a man between 18 and 29 years old in good health. Some clones in this sample may be carry-over from other donors' samples. The sequence is built from TRBV4-1 and TRBJ2-7, and TRBD2 aligns with 11 junction nucleotides. What was sequenced was naive CD8+ T cells from PBMCs. This specimen's cell subset or site label, per the study, means: CD45RA+CCR7+. The nucleotides are TGCGCCAGCAGCCAAGCTCTAGCGGGGGGCTACGAGCAGTACTTC. Its protein reads: CASSQALAGGYEQYF.